These 25 T cell receptor beta chains came from one sample sequenced in a study of T cells in Graves' hyperthyroidism and ophthalmopathy. RNA transcripts gave rise to amplified TCR beta CDR3 regions. A first-round RT-PCR of the TCR CDR3 used the HTBI primer set. One entry per CDR3 protein results from TCRdb running MiXCR on the multiplex PCR reads. The sample has around 520,000 distinct CDR3 sequences, around 13% seen once. Material: blood. These receptors were obtained from a woman in her forties with Graves' hyperthyroidism.

A few counts support this clonotype. This chain uses TRBV28 with TRBJ1-3; 10 bases map to TRBD1. The J segment lost 0 bases and the V segment lost 8 bases, leaving 7 bases of the junction unmatched. The CDR3 spans 16 residues. Germline CDR1 reads MDHEN; CDR2 reads SYDVKM. CDR3 DNA: TGTGCCAGCGGGGGACAGGGGCCAAACTCTGGAAACACCATATATTTT. Residues: CASGGQGPNSGNTIYF. Full variable domain (remainder filled in from reference TRBV28 and TRBJ1-3): DVKVTQSSRYLVKRTGEKVFLECVQDMDHENMFWYRQDPGLGLRLIYFSYDVKMKEKGDIPEGYSVSREKKERFSLILESASTNQTSMYLCASGGQGPNSGNTIYFGEGSWLTVV.

A few counts support this clonotype. V usage is TRBV27 and J usage is TRBJ2-2; possibly TRBD1 for D (6 bases). This CDR3 is 19 amino acids long. V was pared by 4 bases and J by 0 bases, with 21 bases between. Germline-derived CDR1 and CDR2 are MNHEY and SMNVEV (reference sequence). CDR3 loop: CASSSRRKSGTTNTGELFF. The CDR3 DNA follows: TGTGCCAGCAGTTCACGCCGGAAATCCGGGACAACGAACACCGGGGAGCTGTTTTTT.

The chain carries TRBV4-1 and TRBJ2-5; 7 nucleotides line up with TRBD1. With V trimmed by 2 bases and J by 0 bases, 3 bases remained unmatched. This CDR3 contains 15 residues. CDR1 and CDR2 from the germline V gene are MGHRA and YSYEKL. CDR3 in amino acids: CASSQPDRDQETQYF. DNA of the CDR3: TGCGCCAGCAGCCAACCCGACAGGGACCAAGAGACCCAGTACTTC.

This clonotype was observed many times. The rearrangement links TRBV3-1 to TRBJ1-5, with unresolved D. This CDR3 contains 14 residues. CDR1 is LGHDT and CDR2 is YNNKEL in the germline V gene (reference sequence). Trimming cost V 1 base and J 8 bases, with 12 bases left between them. CDR3 in DNA: TGTGCCAGCAGCCAAGTTCGGGGTGAGGAGCCCCAGCATTTT. Its protein product is CASSQVRGEEPQHF.

The chain joins TRBV18 to TRBJ1-3; D remains ambiguous. This CDR3 spans 13 amino acids. Germline assignment: CDR1 KGHSH and CDR2 LQKENI. The germline V and J ends were trimmed by 0 bases and 9 bases, with 9 bases remaining between them. The CDR3 sequence: CASSPPVRATIYF. The CDR3 region has the DNA TGTGCCAGCTCACCACCGGTGCGGGCCACCATATATTTT.

This clonotype appeared many times. This chain joins TRBV28 and TRBJ2-5, with 11 bases matching TRBD1. The CDR3 length is 13 residues. V trimming: 9 bases; J trimming: 5 bases; junction bases outside the gene matches: 5. Germline values: CDR1 MDHEN, CDR2 SYDVKM. CDR3 sequence: CASRTGGGETQYF. CDR3 in DNA: TGTGCCAGTAGGACAGGGGGCGGGGAGACCCAGTACTTC. The full variable domain, its missing parts supplied by reference TRBV28 and TRBJ2-5, is DVKVTQSSRYLVKRTGEKVFLECVQDMDHENMFWYRQDPGLGLRLIYFSYDVKMKEKGDIPEGYSVSREKKERFSLILESASTNQTSMYLCASRTGGGETQYFGPGTRLLVL.

This clonotype has a count of ten or more. The rearrangement uses TRBV30 and TRBJ2-7; D is uncertain. Trimming pared 1 base from V and 5 bases from J, leaving 6 bases between. The CDR3 runs 11 residues. The germline V gene encodes CDR1 GTSNPN and CDR2 SVGIG (reference sequence). CDR3 amino acids: CAWSGGDEQYF. The CDR3 DNA follows: TGTGCCTGGAGTGGTGGGGACGAGCAGTACTTC.

The chain joins TRBV5-4 to TRBJ1-1; 7 nucleotides align to TRBD1. The CDR3 covers 15 residues. J was trimmed by 4 bases and V by 0 bases; bases with no gene match: 6. CDR1 SGHNT and CDR2 YYREEE come from the germline V gene (reference sequence). Here the CDR3 DNA reads TGTGCCAGCAGCTTGGCGGCAGGGGGAGGCACTGAAGCTTTCTTT. Translation: CASSLAAGGGTEAFF.

There are many counts of this clonotype. The chain joins TRBV12-3 or TRBV12-4 to TRBJ2-3, with 12 bases fitting TRBD2. V lost 3 bases, J lost 3 bases, and 4 bases stayed unmatched. This CDR3 has 16 amino acids. CDR3 sequence (DNA): TGTGCCAGCAGTTTTATCCTAGCGGGAGGGACAGATACGCAGTATTTT. It codes for CASSFILAGGTDTQYF.

In this sample, this clonotype turned up many times. The rearrangement joins TRBV30 to TRBJ1-1; D possibly corresponds to TRBD1 (5 bases). The ends were cut back, 3 bases at V and 0 bases at J, with 14 bases in the middle. The germline V gene encodes CDR1 GTSNPN and CDR2 SVGIG (reference sequence). The CDR3 is made up of 15 amino acids. The CDR3 sequence is CAWRRGKEVNTEAFF. The CDR3 bases are TGTGCCTGGAGACGGGGCAAGGAAGTGAACACTGAAGCTTTCTTT. The full variable domain, completed using reference TRBV30 and TRBJ1-1, is SQTIHQWPATLVQPVGSPLSLECTVEGTSNPNLYWYRQAAGRGLQLLFYSVGIGQISSEVPQNLSASRPQDRQFILSSKKLLLSDSGFYLCAWRRGKEVNTEAFFGQGTRLTVV.

This clonotype was seen only a few times. The genes are TRBV10-2 and TRBJ2-6; 7 nucleotides agree with TRBD1. This CDR3 spans 16 amino acids. Germline V gene data show CDR1 as WSHSY and CDR2 as SAAADI. The trim removed 6 bases at V and 3 bases at J, leaving 8 bases unmatched. The CDR3 DNA is TGCGCCAGCAGCGGACAGGAATACCGTGGGGCCAACGTCCTGACTTTC. Translating gives CASSGQEYRGANVLTF.

Ten or more counts support this clonotype. V and J are TRBV3-1 and TRBJ1-2, with D possibly matching TRBD1 (6 bases). This CDR3 is 13 amino acids long. Between the trimmed V and J ends, which lost 2 bases and 8 bases, there was a span of 12 bases. Germline V gives CDR1 LGHDT, CDR2 YNNKEL (reference sequence). CDR3 amino acids: CASSQSGARGYTF. CDR3 nucleotides: TGTGCCAGCAGCCAATCAGGGGCCAGAGGCTACACCTTC.

This clonotype appeared many times. The chain combines TRBV10-1 with TRBJ1-1; maybe TRBD1 (6 bases). Germline CDR1 and CDR2: WNHNN and SYGVQD (reference sequence). This CDR3 has 14 amino acids. Trimming took off 6 bases at V and 1 base at J, with 12 bases between the two ends. CDR3 residues: CASRERQENTEAFF. The CDR3 DNA reads TGCGCCAGCAGAGAAAGACAGGAGAACACTGAAGCTTTCTTT.

At least ten counts were recorded for this clonotype. This chain connects TRBV19 to TRBJ2-7; TRBD2 agrees at 10 bases. Unmatched junction bases numbered 4, after V lost 5 bases and J lost 0 bases. Germline loops: CDR1 LNHDA, CDR2 SQIVND (reference sequence). The CDR3 is 15 residues long. This chain's CDR3 is CASSPGLASSYEQYF. CDR3 bases: TGTGCCAGTAGTCCGGGACTAGCGTCCTCCTACGAGCAGTACTTC.

This clonotype was counted ten times or more. V is TRBV12-3 or TRBV12-4 and J is TRBJ2-1; the D call may be TRBD1 or TRBD2 (5 bases each). The CDR3 totals 15 residues. Trimming cost V 3 bases and J 7 bases, with 16 bases left between them. The DNA of the CDR3 is TGTGCCAGCAGTTTGGCCGGGACCTTCGGAAATGAGCAGTTCTTC. It translates to CASSLAGTFGNEQFF.

This clonotype showed up many times. V and J are TRBV6-1 and TRBJ2-2, with 7 bases fitting TRBD1. With V trimmed by 4 bases and J by 2 bases, 7 bases remained unmatched. The CDR3 is made up of 16 amino acids. The germline CDR1 and CDR2 sequences are MNHNS and SASEGT. CDR3: CASSAEGGGNTGELFF. Written as DNA, the CDR3 is TGTGCCAGCAGTGCCGAAGGGGGCGGCAACACCGGGGAGCTGTTTTTT.

The V and J genes are TRBV3-1 and TRBJ2-7; 12 bases are shared with TRBD1. Germline loops: CDR1 LGHDT, CDR2 YNNKEL (reference sequence). Germline trimming cut 6 bases from V and 6 bases from J; bases unmatched to any gene: 6. This CDR3 contains 14 residues. CDR3 region: CASRPGQGASEQYF. In DNA form, the CDR3 reads TGTGCCAGCAGACCGGGACAGGGGGCATCCGAGCAGTACTTC.

The CDR3: CASSLPADTQYF. The DNA of the CDR3 is TGTGCCAGCAGCCTACCTGCAGATACGCAGTATTTT. V and J are TRBV7-2 and TRBJ2-3; D gene unclear. The CDR3 length is 12 residues. CDR1 SGHTA and CDR2 FQGNSA come from the germline V gene. The germline V and J ends were trimmed by 5 bases and 4 bases, with 7 bases remaining between them.

This clonotype was seen at least ten times. The rearrangement links TRBV20-1 to TRBJ2-1, with TRBD2 matching 9 bases. Germline CDR1 and CDR2: DFQATT and SNEGSKA (reference sequence). The CDR3 has 16 residues. The V and J ends lost 3 bases and 6 bases, in that order; junction bases with no gene match: 12. The CDR3 DNA is TGCAGTGCTAGCCCCCTCGCGGGAGGGCCCTCCAATGAGCAGTTCTTC. This translates into CSASPLAGGPSNEQFF.

The sample holds a few counts of this clonotype. The V call is TRBV15, the J call TRBJ2-7, with D perhaps matching TRBD2 (6 bases). This CDR3 is 15 amino acids long. The germline CDR1 and CDR2 sequences are LNHNV and YYDKDF (reference sequence). The germline V and J ends were trimmed by 1 base and 4 bases, with 14 bases remaining between them. The CDR3 protein is CATSRAVAEEYEQYF. As DNA, the CDR3 is TGTGCCACCAGCAGAGCGGTAGCGGAAGAGTACGAGCAGTACTTC.

The chain recombines TRBV28 with TRBJ2-5; D is unresolved. Per the germline V gene, CDR1 is MDHEN and CDR2 is SYDVKM. The germline V and J ends were trimmed by 7 bases and 1 base, with 13 bases remaining between them. The CDR3 is made up of 14 amino acids. The CDR3 here is CASNLYGGQETQYF. In nucleotides, the CDR3 is TGTGCCAGCAACCTCTACGGTGGCCAAGAGACCCAGTACTTC.

This sequence joins TRBV28 and TRBJ1-1, with TRBD1 as a possible D gene (6 bases). V lost 10 bases and J 1 base, leaving 19 bases between the germline ends. The V gene's germline CDR1 is MDHEN and CDR2 SYDVKM. CDR3 length equals 15 residues. Here the CDR3 reads CATGGDTGTNTEAFF. DNA of the CDR3: TGTGCCACCGGTGGGGACACAGGGACGAACACTGAAGCTTTCTTT. Together with reference TRBV28 and TRBJ1-1, the CDR3 gives the full variable domain: DVKVTQSSRYLVKRTGEKVFLECVQDMDHENMFWYRQDPGLGLRLIYFSYDVKMKEKGDIPEGYSVSREKKERFSLILESASTNQTSMYLCATGGDTGTNTEAFFGQGTRLTVV.

J is TRBJ1-2 and V is TRBV3-1; tentative D call: TRBD1 (5 bases). The germline gives CDR1 LGHDT, CDR2 YNNKEL (reference sequence). V lost 5 bases and J lost 4, with 20 bases in between. This CDR3 spans 16 amino acids. CDR3 amino acids: CASSRPGTPGVYGYTF. The CDR3 DNA follows: TGTGCCAGCAGCAGACCAGGGACCCCCGGGGTCTATGGCTACACCTTC. The entire variable domain, with the rest obtained from reference TRBV3-1 and TRBJ1-2, is as follows: DTAVSQTPKYLVTQMGNDKSIKCEQNLGHDTMYWYKQDSKKFLKIMFSYNNKELIINETVPNRFSPKSPDKAHLNLHINSLELGDSAVYFCASSRPGTPGVYGYTFGSGTRLTVV.

The V and J genes are TRBV15 and TRBJ1-6; D ambiguous. The V and J ends lost 8 bases and 6 bases respectively, with 14 bases between them. This CDR3 is built from 14 residues. CDR1 and CDR2 from the germline V gene are LNHNV and YYDKDF (reference sequence). The CDR3 reads CATRLEERNSPLHF. The CDR3 nucleotides read TGTGCCACCCGACTTGAGGAGCGTAATTCACCCCTCCACTTT.

In its sample, this clonotype was seen a few times. V gene TRBV30 combines with J gene TRBJ1-5; perhaps TRBD1 as D (6 bases). CDR1 and CDR2 from the germline V gene are GTSNPN and SVGIG (reference sequence). The CDR3 runs to 14 residues. V dropped 2 bases and J dropped 7 bases, with 15 bases sitting between them. This CDR3 is CAWSFTGTLQPQHF. CDR3 coding DNA: TGTGCCTGGAGTTTTACAGGGACTTTGCAGCCCCAGCATTTT. Using reference TRBV30 and TRBJ1-5 for the parts outside the CDR3, the full variable domain is SQTIHQWPATLVQPVGSPLSLECTVEGTSNPNLYWYRQAAGRGLQLLFYSVGIGQISSEVPQNLSASRPQDRQFILSSKKLLLSDSGFYLCAWSFTGTLQPQHFGDGTRLSIL.